Listed below are T cell receptor beta chains from one sample, sequenced in a study of blood T cell repertoires in COVID-19. Using immunoSEQ multiplex PCR, the repertoire was profiled, and TCRdb retains in-frame clones only, with some absent. The sample holds 85,000 to 130,000 clones; approximately 83% are singletons and the top ten take 2.5% to 3.5%. The sequencing input was peripheral blood. These receptor sequences come from a woman of 80 years or more with active or convalescent COVID-19. Both conserved end residues are part of each CDR3. Fields, in order: D gene, clone size, V gene, J gene, CDR3 protein, CDR3 DNA. D genes are given only for firm matches. Size values are once, few and many counts, or a class for expanded clones, and some rows have none.

.	.	TRBV6-5	TRBJ1-2	CASSYHPVNNYGYTF	TGTGCCAGCAGTTATCACCCAGTGAATAACTATGGCTACACCTTC
.	.	TRBV15	TRBJ1-5	CATSRGRAGTKEPQHF	TGTGCCACCAGCAGAGGAAGGGCAGGGACTAAGGAGCCCCAGCATTTT
TRBD1	.	TRBV7-8	TRBJ2-6	CASNLLGQDISGANVLTF	TGTGCCAGCAACCTACTCGGACAGGACATCTCTGGGGCCAACGTCCTGACTTTC
.	.	TRBV29-1	TRBJ2-2	CSGFHLGELFF	TGCAGCGGGTTTCACTTAGGGGAGCTGTTTTTT
.	.	TRBV6-5	TRBJ2-7	CASSYAASREQYF	TGTGCCAGCAGTTACGCGGCTAGCAGGGAGCAGTACTTC
TRBD1	.	TRBV4-2	TRBJ1-6	CASSPRQGSYNSPLHF	TGTGCCAGCAGCCCCCGACAGGGCTCCTATAATTCACCCCTCCACTTT
TRBD2	.	TRBV5-4	TRBJ2-3	CASSSQRENTDTQYF	TGTGCCAGCAGCTCTCAGCGGGAGAACACAGATACGCAGTATTTT
.	.	TRBV28	TRBJ1-2	CASTRQYSNYGYTF	TGTGCCAGCACCAGACAGTACTCTAACTATGGCTACACCTTC
.	.	TRBV6-1	TRBJ1-2	CASSDQGNRFYYGYTF	TGTGCCAGCAGTGACCAGGGTAACCGTTTTTACTATGGCTACACCTTC
.	medium-sized	TRBV5-4	TRBJ1-1	CASSWHNTEAFF	TGTGCCAGCAGCTGGCATAACACTGAAGCTTTCTTT
.	few	TRBV28	TRBJ2-5	CASSLADRLETQYF	TGTGCCAGCAGTTTAGCGGACAGACTAGAGACCCAGTACTTC
.	.	TRBV18	TRBJ1-2	CASSPPREDGYTF	TGTGCCAGCTCACCACCCAGGGAGGATGGCTACACCTTC
TRBD1	.	TRBV28	TRBJ2-2	CASSPGDRVTGELFF	TGTGCCAGCAGCCCTGGGGACAGGGTCACCGGGGAGCTGTTTTTT
.	.	TRBV6-2/TRBV6-3	TRBJ1-1	CASSPTGAMNTEAFF	TGTGCCAGCAGCCCGACAGGTGCGATGAACACTGAAGCTTTCTTT
.	few	TRBV27	TRBJ2-2	CASSSFTGNTGELFF	TGTGCCAGCAGTAGTTTCACAGGGAACACCGGGGAGCTGTTTTTT
.	.	TRBV28	TRBJ2-5	CASSQSQTQYF	TGTGCCAGCAGTCAGTCGCAGACCCAGTACTTC
.	.	TRBV5-8	TRBJ1-4	CASSFRQAGNEKLFF	TGTGCCAGCAGCTTCAGACAGGCGGGTAATGAAAAACTGTTTTTT
.	.	TRBV11-3	TRBJ1-1	CASSSGQTEAFF	TGTGCCAGCAGCTCCGGACAGACTGAAGCTTTCTTT
.	.	TRBV5-1	TRBJ2-3	CASTASDTQYF	TGCGCCAGCACCGCGTCAGATACGCAGTATTTT
.	few	TRBV11-2	TRBJ2-7	CASSLTPLASLGQYF	TGTGCCAGCAGCTTAACCCCTTTAGCCTCCCTAGGGCAGTACTTC
.	.	TRBV6-5	TRBJ1-1	CASSYRRQGHTEAFF	TGTGCCAGCAGTTATAGGCGGCAGGGGCATACTGAAGCTTTCTTT
TRBD2	.	TRBV6-2/TRBV6-3	TRBJ2-7	CASSLPRLALTYEQYF	TGTGCCAGCAGCCTGCCCCGACTAGCGCTTACCTACGAGCAGTACTTC
.	.	TRBV19	TRBJ1-3	CASSMWDSYSGNTIYF	TGTGCCAGTAGTATGTGGGACTCCTACTCTGGAAACACCATATATTTT
TRBD2	.	TRBV5-1	TRBJ2-2	CASSPGTSGGRTGELFF	TGCGCCAGCAGCCCCGGGACTAGCGGGGGTCGCACCGGGGAGCTGTTTTTT
.	.	TRBV5-1	TRBJ1-1	CASSGTGKGAFF	TGCGCCAGCAGCGGAACAGGGAAGGGTGCTTTCTTT
.	.	TRBV10-3	TRBJ2-2	CAISGGDTGELFF	TGTGCCATCAGCGGCGGCGACACCGGGGAGCTGTTTTTT
TRBD2	.	TRBV6-5	TRBJ2-3	CASSGLEKTDTQYF	TGTGCCAGCAGCGGACTAGAGAAGACAGATACGCAGTATTTT
.	.	TRBV4-2	TRBJ1-2	CASSQDPAGNYGYTF	TGTGCCAGCAGCCAAGATCCCGCCGGTAACTATGGCTACACCTTC
.	.	TRBV5-6	TRBJ2-2	CASIREMNTGELFF	TGTGCCAGCATAAGGGAGATGAACACCGGGGAGCTGTTTTTT
TRBD1	.	TRBV3-1/TRBV3-2	TRBJ2-7	CASSPRQGTSYEQYF	TGTGCCAGCAGCCCCCGACAGGGGACCTCCTACGAGCAGTACTTC
TRBD1	.	TRBV28	TRBJ1-1	CASSLLLRGPTEAFF	TGTGCCAGCAGCCTCCTTTTGAGGGGGCCCACTGAAGCTTTCTTT
TRBD1	.	TRBV29-1	TRBJ1-1	CSVVRSGTGAFF	TGCAGCGTTGTCCGATCCGGGACAGGAGCTTTCTTT
.	.	TRBV24-1	TRBJ1-5	CATSDSGVIQPQHF	TGTGCCACCAGTGATTCAGGGGTTATTCAGCCCCAGCATTTT
.	.	TRBV7-2	TRBJ2-1	CASSPFPPSVAYNEQFF	TGTGCCAGCAGCCCTTTCCCCCCTAGCGTTGCTTACAATGAGCAGTTCTTC
.	few	TRBV9	TRBJ2-7	CASSAESTGFGYEQYF	TGTGCCAGCAGCGCGGAATCTACAGGGTTTGGCTACGAGCAGTACTTC
TRBD1	.	TRBV28	TRBJ1-1	CASSAKRKQGASAEAFF	TGTGCCAGCAGTGCTAAACGGAAACAGGGGGCAAGCGCTGAAGCTTTCTTT
.	.	TRBV10-3	TRBJ1-2	CAIRAGPEGYGYTF	TGTGCCATCAGGGCCGGGCCTGAGGGCTATGGCTACACCTTC
TRBD1	.	TRBV6-5	TRBJ1-1	CASSFDRGQNTEAFF	TGTGCCAGCAGTTTCGACAGGGGACAGAACACTGAAGCTTTCTTT
TRBD1	.	TRBV30	TRBJ1-3	CAWSALDREPGNTIYF	TGTGCCTGGAGCGCCCTTGACAGGGAGCCTGGAAACACCATATATTTT
TRBD1	.	TRBV7-2	TRBJ1-4	CASSSGDRGNEKLFF	TGTGCCAGCAGCTCAGGGGACAGGGGGAACGAAAAACTGTTTTTT
TRBD1	.	TRBV6-5	TRBJ2-2	CASTTGGGTGELFF	TGTGCCAGCACTACAGGGGGAGGCACCGGGGAGCTGTTTTTT
TRBD1	.	TRBV2	TRBJ1-5	CASRYRGDQPQHF	TGTGCCAGCAGATACAGGGGCGATCAGCCCCAGCATTTT
TRBD1	.	TRBV4-1	TRBJ1-2	CASSQTGRQGADYGYTF	TGCGCCAGCAGCCAGACCGGGAGGCAGGGGGCAGACTATGGCTACACCTTC
.	.	TRBV5-1	TRBJ1-5	CASSWGEGTSNQPQHF	TGCGCCAGCAGCTGGGGGGAGGGGACTAGCAATCAGCCCCAGCATTTT
.	once	TRBV7-2	TRBJ1-1	CATGKGQNTEAFF	TGTGCCACGGGGAAGGGACAGAACACTGAAGCTTTCTTT
TRBD1	.	TRBV4-2	TRBJ2-4	CASSQNDGQGGLLF	TGTGCCAGCAGCCAAAACGATGGACAGGGGGGACTTCTCTTC
TRBD2	.	TRBV30	TRBJ2-1	CAGIAKLAGGDYNEQFF	TGTGCCGGAATTGCCAAACTAGCCGGGGGGGACTACAATGAGCAGTTCTTC
TRBD1	.	TRBV4-2	TRBJ1-1	CASSQGDRGFYSNTEAFF	TGTGCCAGCAGCCAAGGGGACAGGGGATTCTACTCGAACACTGAAGCTTTCTTT
.	.	TRBV15	TRBJ2-5	CATSRDPLGGETQYF	TGTGCCACCAGCAGAGATCCCCTCGGCGGGGAGACCCAGTACTTC
.	.	TRBV14	TRBJ1-4	CASSQESRVEKLFF	TGTGCCAGCAGCCAAGAGTCACGGGTTGAAAAACTGTTTTTT
TRBD1	.	TRBV3-1/TRBV3-2	TRBJ1-2	CASSRWDRGPNYGYTF	TGTGCCAGCAGCCGTTGGGACAGGGGACCCAACTATGGCTACACCTTC
.	.	TRBV4-1	TRBJ1-2	CASSQGYWGYTF	TGCGCCAGCAGCCAAGGATACTGGGGCTACACCTTC